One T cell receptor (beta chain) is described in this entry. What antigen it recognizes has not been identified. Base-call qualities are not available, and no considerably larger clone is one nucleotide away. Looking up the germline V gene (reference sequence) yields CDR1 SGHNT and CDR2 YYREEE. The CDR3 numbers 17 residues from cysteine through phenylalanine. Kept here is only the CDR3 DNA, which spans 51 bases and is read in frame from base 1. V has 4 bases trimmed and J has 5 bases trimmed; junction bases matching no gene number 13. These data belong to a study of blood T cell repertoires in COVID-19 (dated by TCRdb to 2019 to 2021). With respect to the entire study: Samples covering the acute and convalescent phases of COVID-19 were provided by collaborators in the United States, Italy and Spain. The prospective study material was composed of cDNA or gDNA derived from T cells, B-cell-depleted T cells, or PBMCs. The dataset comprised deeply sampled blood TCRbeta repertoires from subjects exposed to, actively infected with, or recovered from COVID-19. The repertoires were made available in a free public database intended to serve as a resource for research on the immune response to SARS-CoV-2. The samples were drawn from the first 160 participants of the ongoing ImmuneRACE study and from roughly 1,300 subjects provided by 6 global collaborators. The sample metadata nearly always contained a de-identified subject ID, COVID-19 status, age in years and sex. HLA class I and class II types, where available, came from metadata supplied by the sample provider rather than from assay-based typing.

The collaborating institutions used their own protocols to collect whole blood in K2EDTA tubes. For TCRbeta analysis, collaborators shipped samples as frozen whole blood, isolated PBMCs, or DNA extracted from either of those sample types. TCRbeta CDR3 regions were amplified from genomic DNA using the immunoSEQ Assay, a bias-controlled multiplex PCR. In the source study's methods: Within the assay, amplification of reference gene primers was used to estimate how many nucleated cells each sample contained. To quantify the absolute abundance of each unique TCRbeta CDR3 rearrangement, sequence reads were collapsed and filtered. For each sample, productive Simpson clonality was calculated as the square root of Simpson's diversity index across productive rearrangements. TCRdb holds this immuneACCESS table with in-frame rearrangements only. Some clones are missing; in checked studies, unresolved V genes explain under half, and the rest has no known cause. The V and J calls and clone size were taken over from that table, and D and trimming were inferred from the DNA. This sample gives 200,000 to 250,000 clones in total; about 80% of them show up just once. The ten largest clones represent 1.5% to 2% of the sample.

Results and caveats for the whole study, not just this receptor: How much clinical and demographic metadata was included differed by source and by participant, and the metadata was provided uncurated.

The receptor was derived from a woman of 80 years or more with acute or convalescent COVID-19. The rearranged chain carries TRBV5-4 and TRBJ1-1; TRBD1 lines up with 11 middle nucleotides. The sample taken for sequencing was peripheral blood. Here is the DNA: TGTGCCAGCAGCCTTCCTTGGACAGGGGGCAGTGGGACTGAAGCTTTCTTT. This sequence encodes CASSLPWTGGSGTEAFF.